This passage covers 15 T cell receptor beta chains from one sample sequenced in a study of T cells in Graves' hyperthyroidism and ophthalmopathy. There were TCR beta CDR3 regions amplified from RNA transcripts. In the first-round RT-PCR of the TCR CDR3, the HTBI primer set was used. One entry per CDR3 protein results from TCRdb running MiXCR on the multiplex PCR reads. The top ten clones hold 8.9% of a sample with hundreds of thousands of distinct CDR3 sequences, about two fifths of them seen once. Material for sequencing was blood. These receptors were obtained from a man between 18 and 35 years old with Graves' hyperthyroidism.

The V gene is TRBV4-1, the J gene TRBJ1-4, with D uncertain. Per the germline V gene, CDR1 is MGHRA and CDR2 is YSYEKL. V was cut by 0 bases and J by 5 bases, with 10 bases left in between. The CDR3 runs to 15 residues. Here the CDR3 DNA reads TGCGCCAGCAGCCAAGATAGCGCGCAAAATGAAAAACTGTTTTTT. Encoded protein: CASSQDSAQNEKLFF.

This clonotype was seen ten or more times. The chain recombines TRBV5-8 with TRBJ1-2, with D possibly matching TRBD1 (5 bases). Trimming removed 3 bases from V and 2 bases from J, with 8 bases in between. There are 13 residues in the CDR3. Looked up from germline, CDR1 is SGHTS and CDR2 is YDEGEE. In nucleotides, the CDR3 is TGTGCCAGCAGCTGGGACGGAAACTATGGCTACACCTTC. It encodes CASSWDGNYGYTF.

This clonotype occurred many times. The chain combines TRBV5-5 with TRBJ2-7; no firm D call. Germline assignment: CDR1 SGHKS and CDR2 YYEKEE (reference sequence). V shed 2 bases and J shed 3 bases, with 6 bases lying between them. This CDR3 spans 12 amino acids. The CDR3 spells CASSFTDYEQYF. In nucleotides, the CDR3 is TGTGCCAGCAGCTTCACAGACTACGAGCAGTACTTC.

Regarding this clonotype: It may be a read error: a sequence one base away is much more abundant. The chain employs TRBV29-1 and TRBJ2-2, with TRBD1 matching over 12 bases. Germline V gives CDR1 SQVTM, CDR2 ANQGSEA. This CDR3 is built from 14 residues. V trimming: 4 bases; J trimming: 5 bases; junction bases outside the gene matches: 2. CDR3 DNA sequence: TGCAGCGTTGGGGACAGGGGGCGGACCGGGGAGCTGTTTTTT. Its translation is CSVGDRGRTGELFF.

The genes are TRBV7-9 and TRBJ2-7, with TRBD1 identical over 7 bases. The V and J ends lost 3 bases and 6 bases, in that order; junction bases with no gene match: 8. The germline V gene has CDR1 SEHNR and CDR2 FQNEAQ (reference sequence). The CDR3 length is 14 residues. The DNA of the CDR3 is TGTGCCAGCAGCTTTAGGGGGCCAGGGGCCGAGCAGTACTTC. It codes for CASSFRGPGAEQYF.

This clonotype has only a few counts. This chain uses TRBV7-2 with TRBJ1-5; no clear D. The length of the CDR3 is 15 residues. V shed 2 bases and J shed 7 bases, with 15 bases lying between them. Germline V gene sequence: CDR1 SGHTA, CDR2 FQGNSA. In nucleotides, the CDR3 is TGTGCCAGCAGCTTAAGAGCAATGAGTGGGCAGCCCCAGCATTTT. Translated, it gives CASSLRAMSGQPQHF. Full variable domain (outside the CDR3, taken from reference TRBV7-2 and TRBJ1-5): GAGVSQSPSNKVTEKGKDVELRCDPISGHTALYWYRQSLGQGLEFLIYFQGNSAPDKSGLPSDRFSAERTGGSVSTLTIQRTQQEDSAVYLCASSLRAMSGQPQHFGDGTRLSIL.

At least ten counts were recorded for this clonotype. The chain recombines TRBV29-1 with TRBJ1-1, with 8 bases matching TRBD1. CDR3 length equals 14 residues. The trim removed 3 bases at V and 5 bases at J, leaving 8 bases unmatched. Germline-derived CDR1 and CDR2 are SQVTM and ANQGSEA. This CDR3 reads CSVDGGRGQTEAFF. DNA for the CDR3: TGCAGCGTTGACGGCGGCAGGGGGCAAACTGAAGCTTTCTTT.

This clonotype came up a few times. The chain has TRBV7-9 and TRBJ2-5; 9 nucleotides align to TRBD1. V lost 5 bases and J lost 5; bases outside the gene matches: 6. Germline values: CDR1 SEHNR, CDR2 FQNEAQ (reference sequence). CDR3 length: 14 amino acids. Here the CDR3 reads CASSPVGTGETQYF. CDR3 sequence (DNA): TGTGCCAGCAGCCCCGTGGGGACAGGGGAGACCCAGTACTTC. The whole variable domain, remainder taken from reference TRBV7-9 and TRBJ2-5, is DTGVSQNPRHKITKRGQNVTFRCDPISEHNRLYWYRQTLGQGPEFLTYFQNEAQLEKSRLLSDRFSAERPKGSFSTLEIQRTEQGDSAMYLCASSPVGTGETQYFGPGTRLLVL.

The sample holds many counts of this clonotype. DNA of the CDR3: TGTGCCAGCAGCTTATTCTCCGGGGTTGGAAACACCATATATTTT. Its translation is CASSLFSGVGNTIYF. The chain uses TRBV7-6 and TRBJ1-3; unclear D gene. Deletions cut 2 bases from V and 3 bases from J, with 11 bases between. The germline V gene encodes CDR1 SGHVS and CDR2 FNYEAQ. CDR3 size: 15 residues.

J is TRBJ1-5 and V is TRBV6-5; no reliable D call. CDR3 length equals 14 residues. Germline-derived CDR1 and CDR2 are MNHEY and SVGAGI. V lost 6 bases, J lost 3 bases, and 12 bases lay in between. The CDR3 here is CASRARVNNQPQHF. DNA of the CDR3: TGTGCCAGCAGGGCGAGGGTTAACAATCAGCCCCAGCATTTT.

This clonotype was detected only a few times. J is TRBJ2-2 and V is TRBV5-1; D perhaps matches TRBD1 (6 bases). CDR3 length equals 15 residues. Looked up from germline, CDR1 is SGHRS and CDR2 is YFSETQ. Trimming took 4 bases from V and 3 from J, leaving 13 bases between them. CDR3 sequence (DNA): TGCGCCAGCAGCGTGAGACAGGATTACACCGGGGAGCTGTTTTTT. Protein product: CASSVRQDYTGELFF.

There are a few counts of this clonotype. This chain uses TRBV9 with TRBJ2-5; D tentatively reads TRBD1 or TRBD2 (5 bases each). CDR3 length equals 15 residues. V gave up 3 bases and J gave up 7 bases, with 19 bases separating them. Looked up from germline, CDR1 is SGDLS and CDR2 is YYNGEE. The DNA of the CDR3 is TGTGCCAGCAGCGGATCGGGACCTCTAGAGGGGACCCAGTACTTC. This sequence encodes CASSGSGPLEGTQYF.

The sample holds many counts of this clonotype. The V and J genes are TRBV29-1 and TRBJ1-4, with 7 positions matching TRBD1. The ends lost 6 bases at V and 3 bases at J; junction bases unmatched: 10. CDR1 is SQVTM and CDR2 is ANQGSEA in the germline V gene. The CDR3 has 15 residues. The CDR3 DNA reads as TGCAGCGTCGGGTCATCGGGACAGCCTAATGAAAAACTGTTTTTT. Translation: CSVGSSGQPNEKLFF.

This clonotype was observed a single time. The genes are TRBV29-1 and TRBJ2-5, with D possibly being TRBD1 (6 bases). Germline CDR1 is SQVTM and CDR2 is ANQGSEA. There are 15 residues in the CDR3. With 6 bases removed from V and 1 base from J, the gap between germline ends came to 18 bases. The CDR3 nucleotides are TGCAGCGTCGGGGACGGGACAAATCTCCAAGAGACCCAGTACTTC. As protein: CSVGDGTNLQETQYF. Looking up the rest from reference TRBV29-1 and TRBJ2-5 gives the full variable domain: SAVISQKPSRDICQRGTSLTIQCQVDSQVTMMFWYRQQPGQSLTLIATANQGSEATYESGFVIDKFPISRPNLTFSTLTVSNMSPEDSSIYLCSVGDGTNLQETQYFGPGTRLLVL.

With respect to this clonotype: A read error may be the cause here, since a much bigger clone is one base away. The rearrangement uses TRBV9 and TRBJ1-2, with no clear D. Germline values: CDR1 SGDLS, CDR2 YYNGEE. There are 14 residues in the CDR3. The chain's CDR3 is CAGSVGEVNYGYTF. The CDR3 DNA reads as TGTGCCGGCAGCGTCGGGGAGGTTAACTATGGCTACACCTTC. The full variable domain, with the rest looked up from reference TRBV9 and TRBJ1-2, is DSGVTQTPKHLITATGQRVTLRCSPRSGDLSVYWYQQSLDQGLQFLIQYYNGEERAKGNILERFSAQQFPDLHSELNLSSLELGDSALYFCAGSVGEVNYGYTFGSGTRLTVV.